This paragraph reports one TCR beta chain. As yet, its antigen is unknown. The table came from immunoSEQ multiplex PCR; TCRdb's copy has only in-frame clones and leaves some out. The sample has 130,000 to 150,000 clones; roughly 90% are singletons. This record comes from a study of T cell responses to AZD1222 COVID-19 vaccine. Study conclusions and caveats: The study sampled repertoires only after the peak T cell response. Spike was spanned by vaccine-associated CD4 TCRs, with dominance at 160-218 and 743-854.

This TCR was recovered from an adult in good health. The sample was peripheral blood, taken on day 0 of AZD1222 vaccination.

CDR3 protein: CASTLRQGGYGYTF. The CDR3 nucleotides read TGTGCCAGCACGCTACGACAGGGGGGCTATGGCTACACCTTC. The chain links TRBV6-5 to TRBJ1-2; 9 nucleotides align to TRBD1. The V and J ends lost 7 bases and 4 bases, in that order; junction bases with no gene match: 7. Germline lookup yields CDR1 MNHEY and CDR2 SVGAGI. The CDR3 has 14 residues.